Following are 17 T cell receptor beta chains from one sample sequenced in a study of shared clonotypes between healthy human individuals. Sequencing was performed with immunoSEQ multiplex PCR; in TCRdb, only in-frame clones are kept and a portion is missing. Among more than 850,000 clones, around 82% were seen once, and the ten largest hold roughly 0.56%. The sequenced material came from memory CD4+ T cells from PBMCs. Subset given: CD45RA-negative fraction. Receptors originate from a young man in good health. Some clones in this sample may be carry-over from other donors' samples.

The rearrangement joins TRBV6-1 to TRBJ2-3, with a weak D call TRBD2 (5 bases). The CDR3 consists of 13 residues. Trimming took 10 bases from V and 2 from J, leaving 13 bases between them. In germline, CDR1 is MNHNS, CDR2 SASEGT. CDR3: CATAPRDTDTQYF. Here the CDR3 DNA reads TGTGCCACCGCCCCCCGGGACACAGATACGCAGTATTTT.

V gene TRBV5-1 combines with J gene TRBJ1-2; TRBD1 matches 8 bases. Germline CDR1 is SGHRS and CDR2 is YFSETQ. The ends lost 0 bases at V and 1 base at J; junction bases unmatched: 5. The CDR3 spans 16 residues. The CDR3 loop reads CASSLAGDRFNYGYTF. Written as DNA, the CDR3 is TGCGCCAGCAGCTTGGCCGGGGACAGGTTTAACTATGGCTACACCTTC.

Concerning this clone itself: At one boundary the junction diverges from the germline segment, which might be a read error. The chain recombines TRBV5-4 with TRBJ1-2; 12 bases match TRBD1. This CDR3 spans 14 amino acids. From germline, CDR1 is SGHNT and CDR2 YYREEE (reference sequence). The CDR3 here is CTSSSGQGADGYTF. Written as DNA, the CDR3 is TGTACCAGCAGCTCGGGACAGGGGGCCGATGGCTACACCTTC.

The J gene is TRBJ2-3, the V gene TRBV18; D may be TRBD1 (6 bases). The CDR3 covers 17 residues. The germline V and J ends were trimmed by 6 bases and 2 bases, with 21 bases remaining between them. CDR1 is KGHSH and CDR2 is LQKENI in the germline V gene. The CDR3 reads CASSRYQPGQNTDTQYF. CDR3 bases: TGTGCCAGCTCTCGATATCAACCGGGACAAAACACAGATACGCAGTATTTT.

This CDR3 is CASSVRDRDGTQYF. The DNA for the CDR3 is TGTGCCAGCAGCGTCCGGGACAGGGATGGCACGCAGTATTTT. V gene TRBV11-1 combines with J gene TRBJ2-3, with TRBD1 identical over 9 bases. Germline CDR1 SGHAT, CDR2 FQDESV (reference sequence). CDR3 size: 14 residues. Trimming at V came to 5 bases and at J to 9 bases, leaving 9 bases not matched to a gene. Full variable domain (missing parts from reference TRBV11-1 and TRBJ2-3): EAEVAQSPRYKITEKSQAVAFWCDPISGHATLYWYRQILGQGPELLVQFQDESVVDDSQLPKDRFSAERLKGVDSTLKIQPAELGDSAMYLCASSVRDRDGTQYFGPGTRLTVL.

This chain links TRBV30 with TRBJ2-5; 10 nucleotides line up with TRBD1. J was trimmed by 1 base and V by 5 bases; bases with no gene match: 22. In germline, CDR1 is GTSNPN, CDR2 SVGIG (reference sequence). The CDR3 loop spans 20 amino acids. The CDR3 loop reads CAWEKYGTGVGKGSQETQYF. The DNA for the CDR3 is TGTGCCTGGGAGAAGTACGGGACAGGGGTAGGGAAGGGGAGCCAAGAGACCCAGTACTTC.

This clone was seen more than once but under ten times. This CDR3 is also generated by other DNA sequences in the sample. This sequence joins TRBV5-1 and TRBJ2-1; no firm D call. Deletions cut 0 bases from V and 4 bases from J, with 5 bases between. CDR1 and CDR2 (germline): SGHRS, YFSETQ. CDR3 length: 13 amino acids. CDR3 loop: CASSLDPYNEQFF. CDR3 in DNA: TGCGCCAGCAGCTTGGACCCATACAATGAGCAGTTCTTC.

This CDR3 reads CASSFATSVRETQYF. In DNA, the CDR3 is TGTGCCAGCAGTTTCGCGACTAGCGTACGAGAGACCCAGTACTTC. The chain employs TRBV27 and TRBJ2-5, with 8 positions matching TRBD2. Germline V gives CDR1 MNHEY, CDR2 SMNVEV (reference sequence). This CDR3 has 15 amino acids. Trimming cost V 3 bases and J 4 bases; bases outside gene matches: 7.

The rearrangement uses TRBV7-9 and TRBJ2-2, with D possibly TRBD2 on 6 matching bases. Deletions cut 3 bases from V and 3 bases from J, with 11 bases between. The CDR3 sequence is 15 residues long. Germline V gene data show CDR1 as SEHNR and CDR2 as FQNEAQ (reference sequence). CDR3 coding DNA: TGTGCCAGCAGCTTGAGGGGAGGCGACACCGGGGAGCTGTTTTTT. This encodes CASSLRGGDTGELFF. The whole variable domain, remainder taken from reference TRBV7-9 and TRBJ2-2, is DTGVSQNPRHKITKRGQNVTFRCDPISEHNRLYWYRQTLGQGPEFLTYFQNEAQLEKSRLLSDRFSAERPKGSFSTLEIQRTEQGDSAMYLCASSLRGGDTGELFFGEGSRLTVL.

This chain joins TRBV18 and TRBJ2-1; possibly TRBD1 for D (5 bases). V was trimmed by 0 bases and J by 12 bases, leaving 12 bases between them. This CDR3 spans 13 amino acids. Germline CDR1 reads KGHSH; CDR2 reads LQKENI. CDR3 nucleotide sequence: TGTGCCAGCTCACCACCTACAGGCCAGGGGCAGTTCTTC. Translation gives CASSPPTGQGQFF.

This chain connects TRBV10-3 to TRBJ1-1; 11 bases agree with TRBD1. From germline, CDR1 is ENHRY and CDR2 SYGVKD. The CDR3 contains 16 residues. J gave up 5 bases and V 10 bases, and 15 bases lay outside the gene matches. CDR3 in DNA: TGTGCCACCGTCGGACAGGGGGCTTCTCCGAGGACTGAAGCTTTCTTT. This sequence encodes CATVGQGASPRTEAFF.

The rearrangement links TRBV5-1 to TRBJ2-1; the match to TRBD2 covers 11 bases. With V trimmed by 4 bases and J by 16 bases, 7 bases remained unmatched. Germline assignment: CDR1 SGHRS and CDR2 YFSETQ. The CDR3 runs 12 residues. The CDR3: CASSLAGGRRFF. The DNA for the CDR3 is TGCGCCAGCAGCCTAGCGGGAGGCCGACGATTCTTC.

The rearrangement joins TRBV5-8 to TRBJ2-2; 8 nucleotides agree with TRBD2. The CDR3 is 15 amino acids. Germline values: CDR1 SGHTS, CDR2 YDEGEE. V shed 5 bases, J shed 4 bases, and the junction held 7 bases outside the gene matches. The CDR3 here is CASRAGTRGTGELFF. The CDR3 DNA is TGTGCCAGCAGAGCCGGGACTAGGGGCACCGGGGAGCTGTTTTTT.

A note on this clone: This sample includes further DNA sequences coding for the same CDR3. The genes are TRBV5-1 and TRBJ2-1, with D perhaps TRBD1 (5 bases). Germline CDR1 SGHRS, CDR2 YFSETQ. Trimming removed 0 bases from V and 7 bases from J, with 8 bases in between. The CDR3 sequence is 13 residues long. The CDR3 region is CASSLVPGNEQFF. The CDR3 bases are TGCGCCAGCAGCTTGGTACCAGGGAATGAGCAGTTCTTC.

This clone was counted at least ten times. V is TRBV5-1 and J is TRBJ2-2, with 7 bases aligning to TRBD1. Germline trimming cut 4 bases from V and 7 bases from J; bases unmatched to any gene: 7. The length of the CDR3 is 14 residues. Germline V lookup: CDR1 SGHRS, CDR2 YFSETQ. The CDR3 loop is CASSDRVGGGELFF. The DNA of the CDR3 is TGCGCCAGCAGCGACAGGGTCGGAGGCGGGGAGCTGTTTTTT. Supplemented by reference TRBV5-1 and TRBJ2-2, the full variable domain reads KAGVTQTPRYLIKTRGQQVTLSCSPISGHRSVSWYQQTPGQGLQFLFEYFSETQRNKGNFPGRFSGRQFSNSRSEMNVSTLELGDSALYLCASSDRVGGGELFFGEGSRLTVL.

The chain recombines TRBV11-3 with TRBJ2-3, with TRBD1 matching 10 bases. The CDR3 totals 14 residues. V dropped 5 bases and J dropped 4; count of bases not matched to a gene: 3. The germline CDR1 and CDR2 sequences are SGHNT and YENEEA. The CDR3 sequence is CASSRGTGADTQYF. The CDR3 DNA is TGTGCCAGCAGCCGGGGGACAGGGGCAGATACGCAGTATTTT.

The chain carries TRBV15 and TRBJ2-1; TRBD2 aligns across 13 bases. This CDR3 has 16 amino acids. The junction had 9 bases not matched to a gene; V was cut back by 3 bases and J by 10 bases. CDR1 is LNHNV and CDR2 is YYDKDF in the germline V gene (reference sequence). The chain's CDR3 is CATSSLSGTSGDEQFF. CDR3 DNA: TGTGCCACCAGCAGCCTCTCCGGGACTAGCGGGGACGAGCAGTTCTTC.